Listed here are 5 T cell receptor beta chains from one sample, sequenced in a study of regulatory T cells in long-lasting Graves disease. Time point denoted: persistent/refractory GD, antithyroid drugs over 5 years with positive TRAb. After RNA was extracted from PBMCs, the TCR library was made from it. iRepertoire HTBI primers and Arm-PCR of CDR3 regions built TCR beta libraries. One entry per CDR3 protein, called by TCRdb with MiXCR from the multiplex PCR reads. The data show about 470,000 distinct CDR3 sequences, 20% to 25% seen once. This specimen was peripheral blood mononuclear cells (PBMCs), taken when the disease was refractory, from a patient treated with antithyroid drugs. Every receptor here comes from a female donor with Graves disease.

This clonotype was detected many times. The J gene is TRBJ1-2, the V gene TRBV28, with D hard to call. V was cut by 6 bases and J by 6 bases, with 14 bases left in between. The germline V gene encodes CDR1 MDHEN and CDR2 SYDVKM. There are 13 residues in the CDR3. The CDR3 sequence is CASSLFGDDGYTF. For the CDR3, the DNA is TGTGCCAGCAGCCTTTTTGGAGATGATGGCTACACCTTC.

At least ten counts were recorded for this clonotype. The DNA for the CDR3 is TGTGCCAGCAGTTTATGGGGTTCCAGCTCCTACGAGCAGTACTTC. This gives the protein CASSLWGSSSYEQYF. This chain connects TRBV27 to TRBJ2-7; the D is unclear. This CDR3 is built from 15 residues. V was clipped by 1 base and J by 0 bases, with 10 bases between them. The germline V gene encodes CDR1 MNHEY and CDR2 SMNVEV (reference sequence).

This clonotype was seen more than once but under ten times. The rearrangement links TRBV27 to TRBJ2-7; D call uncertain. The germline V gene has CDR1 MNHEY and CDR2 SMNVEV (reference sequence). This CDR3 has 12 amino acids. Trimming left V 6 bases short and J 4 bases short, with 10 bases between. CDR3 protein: CASRKTGYEQYF. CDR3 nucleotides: TGTGCCAGCAGAAAGACTGGTTACGAGCAGTACTTC.

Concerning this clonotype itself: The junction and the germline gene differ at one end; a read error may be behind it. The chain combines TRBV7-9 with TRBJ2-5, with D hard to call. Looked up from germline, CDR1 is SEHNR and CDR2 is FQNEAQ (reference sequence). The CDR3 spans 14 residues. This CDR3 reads CASSSGRYQGTQYF. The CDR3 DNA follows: TGTGCCAGCAGCTCCGGACGGTACCAAGGGACCCAGTACTTC.

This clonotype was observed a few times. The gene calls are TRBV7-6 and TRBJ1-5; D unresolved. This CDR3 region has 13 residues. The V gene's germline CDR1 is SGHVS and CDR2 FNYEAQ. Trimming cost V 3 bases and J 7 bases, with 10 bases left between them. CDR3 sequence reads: CASSFQVGQPQHF. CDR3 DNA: TGTGCCAGCAGCTTTCAGGTGGGGCAGCCCCAGCATTTT.